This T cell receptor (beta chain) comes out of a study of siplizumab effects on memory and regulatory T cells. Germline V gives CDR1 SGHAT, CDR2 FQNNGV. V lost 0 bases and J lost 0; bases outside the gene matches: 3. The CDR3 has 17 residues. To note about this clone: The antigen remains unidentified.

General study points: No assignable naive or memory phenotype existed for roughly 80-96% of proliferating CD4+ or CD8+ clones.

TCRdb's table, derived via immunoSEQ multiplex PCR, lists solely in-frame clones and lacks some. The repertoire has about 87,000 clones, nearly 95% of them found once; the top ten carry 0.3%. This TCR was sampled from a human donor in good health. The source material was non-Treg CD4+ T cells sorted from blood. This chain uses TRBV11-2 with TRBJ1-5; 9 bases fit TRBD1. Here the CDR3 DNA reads TGTGCCAGCAGCTTAGATACAGGGGGCTATAGCAATCAGCCCCAGCATTTT. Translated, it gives CASSLDTGGYSNQPQHF.